This T cell receptor beta chain was retrieved from a study of early T cells in non-severe SARS-CoV-2 infection. Study-wide background: Bulk RNA from unsorted whole blood was sequenced; chains were unpaired.

Attached unique molecular identifiers marked individual cDNA molecules. TCRdb re-called the 5' RACE reads with MiXCR, one entry per CDR3 protein. The sample holds about 60,000 distinct CDR3 sequences, roughly 5.3% seen once. This clonotype was observed at least ten times. This receptor was identified in an adult who was a healthcare worker with PCR-confirmed SARS-CoV-2 infection or an uninfected control (not recorded which). The sample consisted of whole blood.

The CDR3 nucleotides are TGTGCCAGCAGTTTCTCAGGGCACTATGGCTACACCTTC. Its translation is CASSFSGHYGYTF. This rearrangement joins TRBV12-3 or TRBV12-4 to TRBJ1-2, with a weak D call TRBD1 (5 bases). There are 13 residues in the CDR3. Trimming cost V 3 bases and J 3 bases, with 8 bases left between them.